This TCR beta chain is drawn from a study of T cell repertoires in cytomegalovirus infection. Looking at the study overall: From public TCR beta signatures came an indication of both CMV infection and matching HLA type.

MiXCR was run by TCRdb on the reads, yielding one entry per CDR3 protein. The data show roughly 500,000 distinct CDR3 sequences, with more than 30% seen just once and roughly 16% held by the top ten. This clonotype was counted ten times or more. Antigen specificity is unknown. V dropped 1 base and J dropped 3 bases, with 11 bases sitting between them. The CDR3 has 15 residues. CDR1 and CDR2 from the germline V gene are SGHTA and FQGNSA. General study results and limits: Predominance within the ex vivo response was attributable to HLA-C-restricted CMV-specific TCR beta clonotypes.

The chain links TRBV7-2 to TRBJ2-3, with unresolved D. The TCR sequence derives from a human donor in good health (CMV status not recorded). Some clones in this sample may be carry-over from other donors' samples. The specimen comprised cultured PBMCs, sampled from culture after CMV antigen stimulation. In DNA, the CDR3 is TGTGCCAGCAGCTTAGTCGTCCGAGGAACAGATACGCAGTATTTT. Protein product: CASSLVVRGTDTQYF. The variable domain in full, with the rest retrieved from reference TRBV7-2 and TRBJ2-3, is GAGVSQSPSNKVTEKGKDVELRCDPISGHTALYWYRQSLGQGLEFLIYFQGNSAPDKSGLPSDRFSAERTGGSVSTLTIQRTQQEDSAVYLCASSLVVRGTDTQYFGPGTRLTVL.